This TCR beta chain came from a study of blood T cell repertoires in COVID-19. The assay was immunoSEQ multiplex PCR, and TCRdb's table has in-frame clones only and misses some. The profile shows about 240,000 clones, around 85% of them singletons. Study members were between about 18 and 100 years old and lived in around 24 US regions. Cohorts were assigned according to the clinical history that participants reported. The CDR3 sequence is 13 residues long. Deletions cut 1 base from V and 5 bases from J, with 6 bases between. Per germline, CDR1 SGHRS and CDR2 YFSETQ. The sequenced sample was PBMCs or T cells enriched from blood (not recorded which). The clonotype was recovered from a middle-aged woman with acute COVID-19. The chain recombines TRBV5-1 with TRBJ1-4; D call uncertain. In DNA form, the CDR3 reads TGCGCCAGCAGCTTGCCTTCGAATGAAAAACTGTTTTTT. Translated: CASSLPSNEKLFF.